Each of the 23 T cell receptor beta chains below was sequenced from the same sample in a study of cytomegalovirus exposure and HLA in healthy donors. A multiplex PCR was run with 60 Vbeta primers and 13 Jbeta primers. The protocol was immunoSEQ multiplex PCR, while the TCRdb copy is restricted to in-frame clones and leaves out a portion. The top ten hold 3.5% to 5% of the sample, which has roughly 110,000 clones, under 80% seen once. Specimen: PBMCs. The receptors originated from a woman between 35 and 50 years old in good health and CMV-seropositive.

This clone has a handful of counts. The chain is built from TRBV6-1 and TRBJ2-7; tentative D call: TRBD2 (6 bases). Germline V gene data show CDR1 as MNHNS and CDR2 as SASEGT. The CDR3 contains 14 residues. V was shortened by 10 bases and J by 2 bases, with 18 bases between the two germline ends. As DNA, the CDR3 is TGTGCCACATGGAGGGGTGGGGGGACCTACGAGCAGTACTTC. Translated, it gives CATWRGGGTYEQYF.

The CDR3 DNA follows: TGTGCCAGCAGCCAACAATCTCAGGGGGCACGGTTCTTC. As protein: CASSQQSQGARFF. The rearrangement uses TRBV14 and TRBJ2-1; 8 nucleotides align to TRBD1. The CDR3 is made up of 13 amino acids. With 2 bases clipped from V and 15 bases from J, the junction kept 9 bases outside the gene matches. CDR1 and CDR2 from the germline V gene are SGHDN and FVKESK.

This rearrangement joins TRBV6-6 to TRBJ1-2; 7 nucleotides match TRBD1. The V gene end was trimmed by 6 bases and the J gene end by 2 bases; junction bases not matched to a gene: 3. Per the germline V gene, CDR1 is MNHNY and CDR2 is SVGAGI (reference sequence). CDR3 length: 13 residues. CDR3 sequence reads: CASSPTGNYGYTF. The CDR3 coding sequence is TGTGCCAGCAGCCCGACAGGGAACTATGGCTACACCTTC.

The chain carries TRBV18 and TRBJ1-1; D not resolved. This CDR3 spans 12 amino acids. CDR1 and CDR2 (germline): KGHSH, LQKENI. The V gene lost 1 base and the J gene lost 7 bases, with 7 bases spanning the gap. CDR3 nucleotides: TGTGCCAGCTCACCACGGAGCGGTGAAGCTTTCTTT. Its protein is CASSPRSGEAFF.

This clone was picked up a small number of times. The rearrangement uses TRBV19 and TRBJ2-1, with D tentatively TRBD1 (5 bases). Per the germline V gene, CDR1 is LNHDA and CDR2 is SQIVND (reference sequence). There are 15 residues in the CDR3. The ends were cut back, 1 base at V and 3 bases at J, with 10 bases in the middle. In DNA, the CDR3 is TGTGCCAGTAGTATAGTCCCCAGGGACTACAATGAGCAGTTCTTC. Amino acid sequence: CASSIVPRDYNEQFF.

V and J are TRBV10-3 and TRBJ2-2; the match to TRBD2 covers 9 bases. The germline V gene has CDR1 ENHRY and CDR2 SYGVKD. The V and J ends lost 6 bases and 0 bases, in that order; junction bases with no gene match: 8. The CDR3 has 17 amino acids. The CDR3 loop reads CAIRDGTSRPNTGELFF. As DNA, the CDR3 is TGTGCCATCAGAGACGGGACTAGCCGACCGAACACCGGGGAGCTGTTTTTT.

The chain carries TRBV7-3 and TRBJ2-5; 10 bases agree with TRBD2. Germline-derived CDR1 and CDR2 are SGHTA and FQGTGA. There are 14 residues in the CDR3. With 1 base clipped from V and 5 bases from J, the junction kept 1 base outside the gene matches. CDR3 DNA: TGTGCCAGCAGCTTAATAGCGGGAGGTGAGACCCAGTACTTC. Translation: CASSLIAGGETQYF.

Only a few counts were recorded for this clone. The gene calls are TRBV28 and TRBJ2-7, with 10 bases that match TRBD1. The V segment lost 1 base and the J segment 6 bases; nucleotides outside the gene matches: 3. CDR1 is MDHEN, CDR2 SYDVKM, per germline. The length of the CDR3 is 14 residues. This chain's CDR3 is CASSLFGTGVEQYF. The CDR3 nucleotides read TGTGCCAGCAGTTTATTTGGGACAGGGGTCGAGCAGTACTTC.

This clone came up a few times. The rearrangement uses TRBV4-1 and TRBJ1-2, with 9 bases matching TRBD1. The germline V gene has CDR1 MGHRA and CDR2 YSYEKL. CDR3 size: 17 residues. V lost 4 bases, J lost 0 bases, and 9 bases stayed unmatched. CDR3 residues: CASSPMGQGRPNYGYTF. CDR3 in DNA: TGCGCCAGCAGCCCTATGGGACAGGGCCGACCTAACTATGGCTACACCTTC.

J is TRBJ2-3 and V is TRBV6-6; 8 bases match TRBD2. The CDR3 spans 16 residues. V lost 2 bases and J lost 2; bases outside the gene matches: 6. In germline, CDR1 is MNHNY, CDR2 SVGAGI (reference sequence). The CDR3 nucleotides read TGTGCCAGCAGTTACGGGTTAGCGGGGAACACAGATACGCAGTATTTT. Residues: CASSYGLAGNTDTQYF.

CDR3 DNA: TGCGCCAGCAGCCAAGATCCTAGGCGACCGGTCTCCTACGAGCAGTACTTC. Translation gives CASSQDPRRPVSYEQYF. The V gene is TRBV4-1, the J gene TRBJ2-7; D is unclear. Germline V gene sequence: CDR1 MGHRA, CDR2 YSYEKL. The germline V and J ends were trimmed by 0 bases and 0 bases, with 15 bases remaining between them. This CDR3 region has 17 residues.

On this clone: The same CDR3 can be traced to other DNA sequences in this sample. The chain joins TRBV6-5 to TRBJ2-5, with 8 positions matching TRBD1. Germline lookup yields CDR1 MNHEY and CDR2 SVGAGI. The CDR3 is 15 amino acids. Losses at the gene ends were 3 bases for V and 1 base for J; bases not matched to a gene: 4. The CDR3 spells CASSYRTGGQETQYF. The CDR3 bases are TGTGCCAGCAGTTATAGAACAGGGGGCCAAGAGACCCAGTACTTC.

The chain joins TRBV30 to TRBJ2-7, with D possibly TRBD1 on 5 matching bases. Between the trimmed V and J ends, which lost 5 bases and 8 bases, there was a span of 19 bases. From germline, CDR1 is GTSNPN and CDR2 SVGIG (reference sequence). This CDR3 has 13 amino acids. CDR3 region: CAWGPLGASKQYF. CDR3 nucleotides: TGTGCCTGGGGACCTTTAGGGGCGTCGAAGCAGTACTTC.

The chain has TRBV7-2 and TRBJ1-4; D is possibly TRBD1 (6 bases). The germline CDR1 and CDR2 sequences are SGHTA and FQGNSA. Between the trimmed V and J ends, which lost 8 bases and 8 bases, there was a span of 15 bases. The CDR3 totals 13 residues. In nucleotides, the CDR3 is TGTGCCAGCGGACAGCAGGCTGGGGAAAAACTGTTTTTT. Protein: CASGQQAGEKLFF.

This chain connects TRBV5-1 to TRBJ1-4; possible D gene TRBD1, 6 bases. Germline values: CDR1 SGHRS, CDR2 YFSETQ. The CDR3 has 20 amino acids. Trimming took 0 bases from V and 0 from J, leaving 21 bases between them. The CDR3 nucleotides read TGCGCCAGCAGCTTGGAGGGGCGACGGGGACACCTTTCAACTAATGAAAAACTGTTTTTT. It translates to CASSLEGRRGHLSTNEKLFF.

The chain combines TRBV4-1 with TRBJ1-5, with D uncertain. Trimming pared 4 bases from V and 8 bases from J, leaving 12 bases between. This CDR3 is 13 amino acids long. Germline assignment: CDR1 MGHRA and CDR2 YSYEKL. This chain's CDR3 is CASSRTNLEPQHF. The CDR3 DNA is TGCGCCAGCAGCCGTACTAATCTTGAGCCCCAGCATTTT.

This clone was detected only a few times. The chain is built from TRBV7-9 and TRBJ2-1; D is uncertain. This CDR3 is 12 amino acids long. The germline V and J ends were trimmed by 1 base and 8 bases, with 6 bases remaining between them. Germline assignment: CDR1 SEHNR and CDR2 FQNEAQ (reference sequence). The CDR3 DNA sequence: TGTGCCAGCAGCTTAGTCTTCTATGAGCAGTTCTTC. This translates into CASSLVFYEQFF.

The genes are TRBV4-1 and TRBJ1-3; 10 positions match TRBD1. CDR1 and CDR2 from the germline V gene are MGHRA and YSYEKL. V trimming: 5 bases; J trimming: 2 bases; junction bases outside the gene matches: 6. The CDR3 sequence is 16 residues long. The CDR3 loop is CASSSAGQGAGNTIYF. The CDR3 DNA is TGCGCCAGCAGCTCGGCCGGACAGGGGGCTGGAAACACCATATATTTT.

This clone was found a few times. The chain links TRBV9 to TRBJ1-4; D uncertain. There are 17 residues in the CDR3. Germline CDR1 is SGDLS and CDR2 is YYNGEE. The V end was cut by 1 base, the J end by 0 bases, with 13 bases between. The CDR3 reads CASSVRPTLATNEKLFF. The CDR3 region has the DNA TGTGCCAGCAGCGTACGACCGACTCTCGCAACTAATGAAAAACTGTTTTTT.

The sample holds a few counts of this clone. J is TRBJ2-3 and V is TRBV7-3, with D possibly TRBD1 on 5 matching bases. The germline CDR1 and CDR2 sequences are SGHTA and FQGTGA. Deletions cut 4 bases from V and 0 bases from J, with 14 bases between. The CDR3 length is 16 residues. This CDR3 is CASSSTPQGSTDTQYF. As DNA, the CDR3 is TGTGCCAGCAGCTCAACACCGCAGGGAAGCACAGATACGCAGTATTTT. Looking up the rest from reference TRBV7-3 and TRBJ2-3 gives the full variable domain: GAGVSQTPSNKVTEKGKYVELRCDPISGHTALYWYRQSLGQGPEFLIYFQGTGAADDSGLPNDRFFAVRPEGSVSTLKIQRTERGDSAVYLCASSSTPQGSTDTQYFGPGTRLTVL.

Here the CDR3 DNA reads TGTGCCAGCAGCTTGGTAAACAGGGCCAACGAGCAGTACTTC. This gives the protein CASSLVNRANEQYF. The chain links TRBV5-4 to TRBJ2-7; the D gene is possibly TRBD1 (6 bases). Germline values: CDR1 SGHNT, CDR2 YYREEE (reference sequence). V dropped 0 bases and J dropped 5 bases, with 12 bases sitting between them. The CDR3 is 14 residues long.

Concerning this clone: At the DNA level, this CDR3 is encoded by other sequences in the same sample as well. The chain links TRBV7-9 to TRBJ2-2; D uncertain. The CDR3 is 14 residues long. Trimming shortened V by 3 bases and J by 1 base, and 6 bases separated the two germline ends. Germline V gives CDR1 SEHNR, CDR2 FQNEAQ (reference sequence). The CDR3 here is CASSFSGNTGELFF. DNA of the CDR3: TGTGCCAGCAGCTTTTCAGGGAACACCGGGGAGCTGTTTTTT.

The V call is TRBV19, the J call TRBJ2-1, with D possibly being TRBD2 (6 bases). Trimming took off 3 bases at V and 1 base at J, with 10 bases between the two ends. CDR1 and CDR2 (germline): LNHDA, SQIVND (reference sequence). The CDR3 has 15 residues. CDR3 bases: TGTGCCAGTAGTATTGCGGGGCAGTCCTACAATGAGCAGTTCTTC. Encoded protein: CASSIAGQSYNEQFF. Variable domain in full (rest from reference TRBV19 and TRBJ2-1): DGGITQSPKYLFRKEGQNVTLSCEQNLNHDAMYWYRQDPGQGLRLIYYSQIVNDFQKGDIAEGYSVSREKKESFPLTVTSAQKNPTAFYLCASSIAGQSYNEQFFGPGTRLTVL.